Presented here are 10 T cell receptor beta chains from one specimen sequenced in a study of radiation and T cells in renal cell carcinoma. Generated by immunoSEQ multiplex PCR, the TCRdb table keeps only in-frame clones and is missing some. The table records about 15,000 clones, less than 65% of them present only once. The treatment was: 15 Gy SBRT to primary tumor, nephrectomy 4 weeks later. The material was tumor tissue, obtained from a patient whose treatment included radiotherapy and nephrectomy. The receptors here all came from a woman aged 65 to 85 with renal cell carcinoma.

The gene calls are TRBV6-6 and TRBJ1-1, with D hard to call. Germline CDR1 is MNHNY and CDR2 is SVGAGI (reference sequence). The CDR3 extends over 11 amino acids. Trimming cost V 7 bases and J 0 bases, with 3 bases left between them. CDR3 residues: CASKLNTEAFF. CDR3 DNA: TGTGCCAGCAAACTGAACACTGAAGCTTTCTTT.

The V gene is TRBV7-9, the J gene TRBJ2-5; 11 nucleotides line up with TRBD2. Germline V gene lookup returns CDR1 SEHNR and CDR2 FQNEAQ (reference sequence). V lost 2 bases and J lost 4; bases outside the gene matches: 6. The CDR3 consists of 16 residues. The CDR3 region is CASSLLSGRGGETQYF. CDR3 DNA sequence: TGTGCCAGCAGCTTACTTAGCGGGAGGGGAGGAGAGACCCAGTACTTC. The variable domain in full, completed from reference TRBV7-9 and TRBJ2-5, reads DTGVSQNPRHKITKRGQNVTFRCDPISEHNRLYWYRQTLGQGPEFLTYFQNEAQLEKSRLLSDRFSAERPKGSFSTLEIQRTEQGDSAMYLCASSLLSGRGGETQYFGPGTRLLVL.

The rearrangement links TRBV5-1 to TRBJ2-2; D may correspond to TRBD1 or TRBD2 (7 bases each). Deletions cut 4 bases from V and 7 bases from J, with 17 bases between. This CDR3 has 15 residues. CDR1 is SGHRS, CDR2 YFSETQ, per germline. The CDR3 DNA reads TGCGCCAGCAGCCACCCCGACAGGGAGGGCGGGGAGCTGTTTTTT. It encodes CASSHPDREGGELFF.

DNA for the CDR3: TGTGCCAGCAGCTTGCGGGGATTCTCCTACAATGAGCAGTTCTTC. Residues: CASSLRGFSYNEQFF. The chain uses TRBV5-6 and TRBJ2-1; tentative D call: TRBD2 (5 bases). The CDR3 has 15 amino acids. The germline V and J ends were trimmed by 1 base and 0 bases, with 8 bases remaining between them. The V gene's germline CDR1 is SGHDT and CDR2 YYEEEE. The variable domain in full, completed from reference TRBV5-6 and TRBJ2-1, reads DAGVTQSPTHLIKTRGQQVTLRCSPKSGHDTVSWYQQALGQGPQFIFQYYEEEERQRGNFPDRFSGHQFPNYSSELNVNALLLGDSALYLCASSLRGFSYNEQFFGPGTRLTVL.

The chain has TRBV4-2 and TRBJ1-3; D is undetermined. The germline V gene encodes CDR1 LGHNA and CDR2 YNFKEQ. The CDR3 totals 17 residues. The V end lost 3 bases, the J end lost 6 bases, and 21 bases lay between the germline ends. The CDR3 sequence: CASSQGSDGPLANTIYF. The CDR3 region has the DNA TGTGCCAGCAGCCAGGGGAGCGACGGGCCCCTTGCAAACACCATATATTTT.

V is TRBV7-9 and J is TRBJ1-5; 7 nucleotides line up with TRBD1. CDR3 length: 15 residues. The germline CDR1 and CDR2 sequences are SEHNR and FQNEAQ (reference sequence). Losses at the gene ends were 2 bases for V and 1 base for J; bases not matched to a gene: 2. The CDR3 sequence is CASSLLGGSNQPQHF. Here the CDR3 DNA reads TGTGCCAGCAGCTTACTAGGGGGCAGCAATCAGCCCCAGCATTTT.

The sample holds a few counts of this clone. The V gene is TRBV7-9, the J gene TRBJ2-7; 14 nucleotides line up with TRBD2. The CDR3 length is 16 residues. Germline values: CDR1 SEHNR, CDR2 FQNEAQ (reference sequence). V shed 5 bases and J 5 bases; nucleotides not matched to a gene: 8. This CDR3 reads CASSPPTSGGANEQYF. In DNA, the CDR3 is TGTGCCAGCAGCCCCCCGACTAGCGGGGGGGCTAACGAGCAGTACTTC.

Only a few counts were recorded for this clone. The chain uses TRBV6-5 and TRBJ1-5, with D unclear. V lost 6 bases to trimming and J lost 1 base, with 10 bases between them. CDR3 size: 14 residues. The V gene's germline CDR1 is MNHEY and CDR2 SVGAGI. CDR3 nucleotides: TGTGCCAGCAGCGCCGCCTGGAGCAATCAGCCCCAGCATTTT. Protein: CASSAAWSNQPQHF.

The chain links TRBV30 to TRBJ1-2, with 10 bases that match TRBD1. Germline V lookup: CDR1 GTSNPN, CDR2 SVGIG (reference sequence). This CDR3 is built from 15 residues. Trimming at V came to 1 base and at J to 8 bases, leaving 10 bases not matched to a gene. The CDR3 nucleotides read TGTGCCTGGAGTGGGGTTTCGGGACAGGGGACGGGCTACACCTTC. Protein product: CAWSGVSGQGTGYTF.

This rearrangement joins TRBV27 to TRBJ2-7; D is perhaps TRBD2 (6 bases). The CDR3 sequence is 14 residues long. Trimming removed 4 bases from V and 2 bases from J, with 12 bases in between. Germline lookup yields CDR1 MNHEY and CDR2 SMNVEV (reference sequence). CDR3 sequence (DNA): TGTGCCAGCAGTTCCAGGACTACTACCTACGAGCAGTACTTC. This codes for CASSSRTTTYEQYF.